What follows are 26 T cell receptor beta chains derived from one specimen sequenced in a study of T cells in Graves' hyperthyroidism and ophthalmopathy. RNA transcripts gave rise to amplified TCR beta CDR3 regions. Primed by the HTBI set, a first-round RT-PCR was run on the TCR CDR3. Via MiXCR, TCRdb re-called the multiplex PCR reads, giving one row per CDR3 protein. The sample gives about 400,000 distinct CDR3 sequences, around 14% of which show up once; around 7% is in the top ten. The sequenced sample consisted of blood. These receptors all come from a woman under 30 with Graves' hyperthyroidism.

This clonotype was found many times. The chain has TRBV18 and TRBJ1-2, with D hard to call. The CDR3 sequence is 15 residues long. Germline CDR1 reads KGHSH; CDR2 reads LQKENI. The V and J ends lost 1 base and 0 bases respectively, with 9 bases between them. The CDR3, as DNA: TGTGCCAGCTCACCACAGGTCAGGCCTAACTATGGCTACACCTTC. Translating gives CASSPQVRPNYGYTF.

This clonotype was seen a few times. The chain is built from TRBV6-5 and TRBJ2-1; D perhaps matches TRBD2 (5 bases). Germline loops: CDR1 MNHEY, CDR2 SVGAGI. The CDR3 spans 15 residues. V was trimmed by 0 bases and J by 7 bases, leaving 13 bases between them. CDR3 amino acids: CASSYSWAERNEQFF. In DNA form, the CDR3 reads TGTGCCAGCAGTTACTCGTGGGCAGAGCGGAATGAGCAGTTCTTC.

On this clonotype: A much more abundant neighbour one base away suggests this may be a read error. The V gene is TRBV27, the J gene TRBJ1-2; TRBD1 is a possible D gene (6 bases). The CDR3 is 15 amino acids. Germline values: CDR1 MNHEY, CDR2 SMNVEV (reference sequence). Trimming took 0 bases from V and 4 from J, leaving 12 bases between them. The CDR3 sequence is CASSLSGGVVYGYTF. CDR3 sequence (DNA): TGTGCCAGCAGTTTATCGGGGGGCGTTGTCTATGGCTACACCTTC.

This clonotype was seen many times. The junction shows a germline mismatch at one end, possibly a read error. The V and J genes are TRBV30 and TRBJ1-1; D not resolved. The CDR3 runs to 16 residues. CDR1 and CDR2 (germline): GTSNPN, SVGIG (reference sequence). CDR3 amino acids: CAWRTSPRILKTEAFF. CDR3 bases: TGTGCCTGGAGGACCTCGCCCAGGATCCTGAAAACTGAAGCTTTCTTT.

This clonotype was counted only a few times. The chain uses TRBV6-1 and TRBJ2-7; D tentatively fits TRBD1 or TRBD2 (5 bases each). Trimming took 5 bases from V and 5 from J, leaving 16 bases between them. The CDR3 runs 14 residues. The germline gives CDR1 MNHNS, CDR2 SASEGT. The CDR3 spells CASSPRDPSNEQYF. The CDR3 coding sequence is TGTGCCAGCAGTCCCCGGGACCCAAGTAACGAGCAGTACTTC.

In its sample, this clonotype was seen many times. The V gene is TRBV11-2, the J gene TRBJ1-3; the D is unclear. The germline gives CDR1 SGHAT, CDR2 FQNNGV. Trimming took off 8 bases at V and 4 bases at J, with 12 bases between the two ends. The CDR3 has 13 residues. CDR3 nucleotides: TGTGCCAGCGGCCGGGTGGAAGGAAACACCATATATTTT. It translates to CASGRVEGNTIYF.

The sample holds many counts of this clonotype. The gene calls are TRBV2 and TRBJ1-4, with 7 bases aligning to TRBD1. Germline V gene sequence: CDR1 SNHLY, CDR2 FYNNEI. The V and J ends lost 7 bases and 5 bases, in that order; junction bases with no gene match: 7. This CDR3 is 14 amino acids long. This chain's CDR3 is CASTPTGLNEKLFF. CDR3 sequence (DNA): TGTGCCAGCACTCCGACAGGGTTGAATGAAAAACTGTTTTTT.

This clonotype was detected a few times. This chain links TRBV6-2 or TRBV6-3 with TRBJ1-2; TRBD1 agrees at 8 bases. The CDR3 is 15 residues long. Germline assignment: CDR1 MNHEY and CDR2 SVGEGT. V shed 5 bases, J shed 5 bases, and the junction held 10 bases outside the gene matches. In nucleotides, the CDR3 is TGTGCCAGCAGTGGGCGGACAGGGAGAGGGTATGGCTACACCTTC. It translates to CASSGRTGRGYGYTF.

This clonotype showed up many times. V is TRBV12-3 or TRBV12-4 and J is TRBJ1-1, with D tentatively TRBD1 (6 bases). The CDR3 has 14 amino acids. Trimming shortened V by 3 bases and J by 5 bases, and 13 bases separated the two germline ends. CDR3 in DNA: TGTGCCAGCAGTTTGGCAGGGGCTGAGACTGAAGCTTTCTTT. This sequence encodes CASSLAGAETEAFF.

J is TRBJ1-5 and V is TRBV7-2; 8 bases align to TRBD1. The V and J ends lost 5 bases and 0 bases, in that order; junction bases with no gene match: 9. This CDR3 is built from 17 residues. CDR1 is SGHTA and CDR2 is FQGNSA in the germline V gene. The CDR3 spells CASSPIRTGYSNQPQHF. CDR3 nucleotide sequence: TGTGCCAGCAGCCCCATCCGGACAGGGTATAGCAATCAGCCCCAGCATTTT.

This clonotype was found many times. In DNA, the CDR3 is TGTGCCAGCAGTTATAATAAGCAGACTGAAGCTTTCTTT. Encoded protein: CASSYNKQTEAFF. The V call is TRBV6-1, the J call TRBJ1-1; no firm D call. In germline, CDR1 is MNHNS, CDR2 SASEGT. Between the trimmed V and J ends, which lost 5 bases and 5 bases, there was a span of 12 bases. The CDR3 loop spans 13 amino acids.

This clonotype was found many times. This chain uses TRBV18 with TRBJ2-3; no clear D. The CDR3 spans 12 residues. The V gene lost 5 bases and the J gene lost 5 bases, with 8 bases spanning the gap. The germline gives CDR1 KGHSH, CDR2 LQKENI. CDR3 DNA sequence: TGTGCCAGCTCAGACGCCCAAGATACGCAGTATTTT. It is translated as CASSDAQDTQYF.

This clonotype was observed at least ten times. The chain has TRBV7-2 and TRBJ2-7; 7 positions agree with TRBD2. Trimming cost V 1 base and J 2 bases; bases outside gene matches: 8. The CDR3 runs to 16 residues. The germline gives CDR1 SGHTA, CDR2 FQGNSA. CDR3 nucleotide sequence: TGTGCCAGCAGCTTAGGCGCGCGGGAGCTCCCCTACGAGCAGTACTTC. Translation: CASSLGARELPYEQYF.

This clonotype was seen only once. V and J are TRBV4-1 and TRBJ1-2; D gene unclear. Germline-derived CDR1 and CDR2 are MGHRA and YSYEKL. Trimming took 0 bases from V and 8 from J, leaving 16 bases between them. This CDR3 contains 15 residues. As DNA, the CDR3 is TGCGCCAGCAGCCAAGATGGGTACGATCCGGGAGGCTACACCTTC. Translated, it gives CASSQDGYDPGGYTF.

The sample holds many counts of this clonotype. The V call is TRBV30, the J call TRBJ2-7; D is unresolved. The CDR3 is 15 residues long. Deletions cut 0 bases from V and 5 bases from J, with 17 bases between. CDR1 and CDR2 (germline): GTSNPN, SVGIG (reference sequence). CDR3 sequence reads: CAWSVISGEGNEQYF. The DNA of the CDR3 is TGTGCCTGGAGTGTAATAAGTGGAGAAGGAAACGAGCAGTACTTC.

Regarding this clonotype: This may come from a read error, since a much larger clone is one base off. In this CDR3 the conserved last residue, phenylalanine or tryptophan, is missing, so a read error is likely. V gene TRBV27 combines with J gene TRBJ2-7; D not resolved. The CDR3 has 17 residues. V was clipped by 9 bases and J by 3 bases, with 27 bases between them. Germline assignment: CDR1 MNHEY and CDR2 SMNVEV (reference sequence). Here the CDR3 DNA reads TGTGCCAGAGCAGTGTTACATGACCCTGACGTAGGCTACGAGCAGTACCTC. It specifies CARAVLHDPDVGYEQYL.

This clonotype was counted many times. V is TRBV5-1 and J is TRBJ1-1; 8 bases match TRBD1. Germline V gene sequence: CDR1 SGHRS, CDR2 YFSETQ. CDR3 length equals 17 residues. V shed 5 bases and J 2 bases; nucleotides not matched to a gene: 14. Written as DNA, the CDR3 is TGCGCCAGCAGAACAGGGGGAAAGACCGGACTAAACACTGAAGCTTTCTTT. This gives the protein CASRTGGKTGLNTEAFF.

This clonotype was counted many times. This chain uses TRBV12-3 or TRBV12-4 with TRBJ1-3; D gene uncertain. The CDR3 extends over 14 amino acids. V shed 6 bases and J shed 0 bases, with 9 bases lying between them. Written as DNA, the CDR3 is TGTGCCAGCAGAGGGATCAGCTCTGGAAACACCATATATTTT. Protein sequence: CASRGISSGNTIYF.

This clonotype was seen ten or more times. The CDR3 DNA is TGTGCCAGCAGTTTAGTGTGGGACAGAAATATCATGAACACTGAAGCTTTCTTT. Encoded protein: CASSLVWDRNIMNTEAFF. The V call is TRBV12-3 or TRBV12-4, the J call TRBJ1-1; 7 positions agree with TRBD1. This CDR3 is 18 amino acids long. V gave up 1 base and J gave up 0 bases; unmatched junction bases: 11.

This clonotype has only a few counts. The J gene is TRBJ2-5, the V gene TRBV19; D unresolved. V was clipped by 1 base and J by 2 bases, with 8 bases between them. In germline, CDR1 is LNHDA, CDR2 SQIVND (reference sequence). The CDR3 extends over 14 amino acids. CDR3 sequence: CASSIGWQQETQYF. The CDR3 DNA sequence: TGTGCCAGTAGTATAGGTTGGCAGCAAGAGACCCAGTACTTC.

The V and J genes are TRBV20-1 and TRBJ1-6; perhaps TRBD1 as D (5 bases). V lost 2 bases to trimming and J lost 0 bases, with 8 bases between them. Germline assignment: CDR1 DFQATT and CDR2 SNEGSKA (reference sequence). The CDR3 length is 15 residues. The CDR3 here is CSARIDSSYNSPLHF. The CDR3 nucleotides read TGCAGTGCTAGAATAGACAGCTCCTATAATTCACCCCTCCACTTT.

The CDR3 loop is CASRNRETGELFF. The CDR3 DNA reads as TGTGCCAGCAGGAACAGGGAGACCGGGGAGCTGTTTTTT. The chain is built from TRBV6-1 and TRBJ2-2, with a possible D match to TRBD1 (6 bases). The ends were cut back, 6 bases at V and 5 bases at J, with 10 bases in the middle. Germline values: CDR1 MNHNS, CDR2 SASEGT. The CDR3 consists of 13 residues.

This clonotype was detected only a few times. In DNA, the CDR3 is TGTGCCAGCAGTGAAGGAGTGGTGGCTAACTATGGCTACACCTTC. Translating it yields CASSEGVVANYGYTF. The chain employs TRBV6-1 and TRBJ1-2; the D is unclear. Per the germline V gene, CDR1 is MNHNS and CDR2 is SASEGT. Trimming left V 1 base short and J 0 bases short, with 9 bases between. This CDR3 spans 15 amino acids.

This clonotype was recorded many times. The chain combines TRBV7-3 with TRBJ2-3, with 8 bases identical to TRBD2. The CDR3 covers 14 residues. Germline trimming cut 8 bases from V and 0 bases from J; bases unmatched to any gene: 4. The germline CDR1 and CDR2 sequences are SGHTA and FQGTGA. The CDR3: CASGGGRSTDTQYF. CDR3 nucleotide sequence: TGTGCCAGCGGCGGGGGGCGTAGCACAGATACGCAGTATTTT.

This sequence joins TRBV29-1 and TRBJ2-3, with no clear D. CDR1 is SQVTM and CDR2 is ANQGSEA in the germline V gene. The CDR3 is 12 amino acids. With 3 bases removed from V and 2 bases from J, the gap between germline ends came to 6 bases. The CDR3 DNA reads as TGCAGCGTTGAGGGCTCCACAGATACGCAGTATTTT. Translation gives CSVEGSTDTQYF.

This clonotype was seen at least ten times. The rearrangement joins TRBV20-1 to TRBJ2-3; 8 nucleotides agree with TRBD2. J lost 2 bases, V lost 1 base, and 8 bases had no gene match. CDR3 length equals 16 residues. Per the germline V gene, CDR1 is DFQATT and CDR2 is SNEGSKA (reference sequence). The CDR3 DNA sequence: TGCAGTGCTAGAGTAGGTCGGGAGGGCCCCACAGATACGCAGTATTTT. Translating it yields CSARVGREGPTDTQYF.